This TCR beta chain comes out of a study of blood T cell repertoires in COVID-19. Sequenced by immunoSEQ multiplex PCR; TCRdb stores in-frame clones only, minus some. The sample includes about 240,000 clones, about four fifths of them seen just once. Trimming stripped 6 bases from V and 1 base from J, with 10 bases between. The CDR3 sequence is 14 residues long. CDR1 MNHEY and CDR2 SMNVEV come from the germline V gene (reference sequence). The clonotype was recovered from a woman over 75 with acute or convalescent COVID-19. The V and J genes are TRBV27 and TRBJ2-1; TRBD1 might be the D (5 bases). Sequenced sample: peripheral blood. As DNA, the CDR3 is TGTGCCAGCAGGCCTACAGGTTCCTACAATGAGCAGTTCTTC. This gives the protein CASRPTGSYNEQFF.